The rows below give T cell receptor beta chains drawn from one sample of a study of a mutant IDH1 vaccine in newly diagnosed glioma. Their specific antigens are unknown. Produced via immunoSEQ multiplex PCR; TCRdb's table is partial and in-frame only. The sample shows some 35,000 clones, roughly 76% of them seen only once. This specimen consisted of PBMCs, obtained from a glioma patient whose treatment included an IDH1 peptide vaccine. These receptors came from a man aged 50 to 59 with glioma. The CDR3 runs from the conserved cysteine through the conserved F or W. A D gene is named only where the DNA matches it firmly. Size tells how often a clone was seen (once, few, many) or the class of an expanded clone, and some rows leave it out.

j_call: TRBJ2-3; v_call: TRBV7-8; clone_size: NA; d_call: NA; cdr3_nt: TGTGCCAGCAGCTTATCCCCAGATACGCAGTATTTT; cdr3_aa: CASSLSPDTQYF
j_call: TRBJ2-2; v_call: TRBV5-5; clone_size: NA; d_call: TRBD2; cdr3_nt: TGTGCCAGCAGCACTTGGCCTAGCGGGTTCGGGGAGCTGTTTTTT; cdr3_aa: CASSTWPSGFGELFF
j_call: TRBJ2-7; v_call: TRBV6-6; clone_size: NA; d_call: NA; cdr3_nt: TGTGCCAGCCGCCTTTCAAGTAACTCCTACGAGCAGTACTTC; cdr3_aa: CASRLSSNSYEQYF
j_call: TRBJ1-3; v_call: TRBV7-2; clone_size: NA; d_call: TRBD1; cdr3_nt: TGTGCCAGCAGCCCAGGGACAGCCTCTGGAAACACCATATATTTT; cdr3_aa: CASSPGTASGNTIYF
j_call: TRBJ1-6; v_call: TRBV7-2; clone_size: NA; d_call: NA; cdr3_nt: TGTGCCAGCAAGGAATCGGGATCACCCCTCCACTTT; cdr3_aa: CASKESGSPLHF
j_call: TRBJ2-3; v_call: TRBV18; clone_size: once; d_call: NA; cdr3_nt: TGTGCCAGCTCACCCGGATCAGAAGATACGCAGTATTTT; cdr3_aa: CASSPGSEDTQYF
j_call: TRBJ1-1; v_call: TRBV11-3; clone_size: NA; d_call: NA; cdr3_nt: TGTGCCAGCAGCCCGCGGGGCACTGAAGCTTTCTTT; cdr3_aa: CASSPRGTEAFF
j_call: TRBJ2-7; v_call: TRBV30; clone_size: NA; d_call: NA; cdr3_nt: TGTGCCTGGTCGCAGGCGACCTACGAGCAGTACTTC; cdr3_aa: CAWSQATYEQYF
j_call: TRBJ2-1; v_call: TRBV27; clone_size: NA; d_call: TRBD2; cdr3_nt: TGTGCCAGCAGTTTCGTGACTAGCGGGAGAGATGAGCAGTTCTTC; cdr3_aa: CASSFVTSGRDEQFF
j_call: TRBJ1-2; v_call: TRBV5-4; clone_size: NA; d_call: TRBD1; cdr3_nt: TGTGCCAGCAGCCTCACGGACAGGGGGGGAGGCTACACCTTC; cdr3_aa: CASSLTDRGGGYTF
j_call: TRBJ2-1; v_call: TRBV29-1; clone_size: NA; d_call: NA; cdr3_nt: TGCAGCGTTCTGTCGGATGAGCAGTTCTTC; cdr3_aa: CSVLSDEQFF
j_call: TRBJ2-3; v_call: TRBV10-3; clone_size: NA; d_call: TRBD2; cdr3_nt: TGTGCCATCGCTCGGGGGGACGGCACAGATACGCAGTATTTT; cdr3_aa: CAIARGDGTDTQYF
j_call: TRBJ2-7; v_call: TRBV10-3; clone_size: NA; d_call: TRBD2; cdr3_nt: TGTGCATCCAGACTAGCGGGGGGTCGCGAGCAGTACTTC; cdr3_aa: CASRLAGGREQYF
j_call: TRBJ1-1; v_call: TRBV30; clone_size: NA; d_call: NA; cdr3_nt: TGTGCCTGGAGTGTACCCTACTCACAGAACACTGAAGCTTTCTTT; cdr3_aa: CAWSVPYSQNTEAFF
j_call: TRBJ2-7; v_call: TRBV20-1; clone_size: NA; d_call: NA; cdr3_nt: TGCAGTGCTAGAACTGGGAACGAGCAGTACTTC; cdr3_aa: CSARTGNEQYF
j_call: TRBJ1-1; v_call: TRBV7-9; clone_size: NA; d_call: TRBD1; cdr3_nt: TGTGCCAGCAGCAAAAGCCGACAGGGGGCAGGAACTGAAGCTTTCTTT; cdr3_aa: CASSKSRQGAGTEAFF
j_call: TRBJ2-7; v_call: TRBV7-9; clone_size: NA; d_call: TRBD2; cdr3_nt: TGTGCCAGCAGCTCCCCCCCTGTAAGCGGGAGATGGGTCTACGAGCAGTACTTC; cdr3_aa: CASSSPPVSGRWVYEQYF
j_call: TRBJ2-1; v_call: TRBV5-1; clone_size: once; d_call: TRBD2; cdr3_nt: TGCGCCAGCAGCTTGGCTGTCGGGGGGGGGTACAATGAGCAGTTCTTC; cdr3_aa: CASSLAVGGGYNEQFF
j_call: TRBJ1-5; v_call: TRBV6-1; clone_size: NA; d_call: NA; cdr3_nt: TGTGCCAGCCGGACAGACCCCTATCAGCCCCAGCATTTT; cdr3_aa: CASRTDPYQPQHF
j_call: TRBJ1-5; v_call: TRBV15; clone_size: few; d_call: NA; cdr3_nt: TGTGCCACCAGCAGAGATAACAGAAACAATCAGCCCCAGCATTTT; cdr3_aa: CATSRDNRNNQPQHF
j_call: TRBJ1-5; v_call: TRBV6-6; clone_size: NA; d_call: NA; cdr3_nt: TGTGCCAGCACCCAAAAAGTCCGCAGGGTGGATCAGCCCCAGCATTTT; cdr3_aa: CASTQKVRRVDQPQHF
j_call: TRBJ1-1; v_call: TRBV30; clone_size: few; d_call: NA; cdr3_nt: TGTGCCTGGAGTAGGGTTGGGGCTGAAGCTTTCTTT; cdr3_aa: CAWSRVGAEAFF
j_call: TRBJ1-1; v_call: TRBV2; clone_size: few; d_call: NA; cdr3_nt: TGTGCCAGCGAACTTTTTTTGACACTTAACACTGAAGCTTTCTTT; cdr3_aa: CASELFLTLNTEAFF
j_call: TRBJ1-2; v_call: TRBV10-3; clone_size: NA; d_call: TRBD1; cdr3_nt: TGTGCCATCAGTGCCGTACAGGGGGCTAACTATGGCTACACCTTC; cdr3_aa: CAISAVQGANYGYTF
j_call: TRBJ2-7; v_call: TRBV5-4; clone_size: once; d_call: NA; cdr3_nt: TGTGCCAGCAGCTTGGGTCGAGGCGATACCGAGCAGTACTTC; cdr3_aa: CASSLGRGDTEQYF
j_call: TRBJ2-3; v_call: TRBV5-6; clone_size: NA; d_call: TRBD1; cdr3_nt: TGTGCCAGCAACCCCGGGACAGGCCTTAGCACAGATACGCAGTATTTT; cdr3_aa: CASNPGTGLSTDTQYF
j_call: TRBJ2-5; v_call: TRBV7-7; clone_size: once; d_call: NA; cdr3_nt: TGTGCTAGCAGCTTAAATTCCCCCGGACGTGGATCCGAAGAGACCCAGTACTTC; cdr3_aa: CASSLNSPGRGSEETQYF
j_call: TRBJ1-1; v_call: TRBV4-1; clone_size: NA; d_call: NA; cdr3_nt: TGCGCCAGCAGCCAGGGGTGGAACACTGAAGCTTTCTTT; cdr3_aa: CASSQGWNTEAFF
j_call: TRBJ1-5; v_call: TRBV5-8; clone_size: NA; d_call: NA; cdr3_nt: TGTGCCAGCAGCTTGGCCGGAGGGCAGCCCCAGCATTTT; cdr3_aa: CASSLAGGQPQHF
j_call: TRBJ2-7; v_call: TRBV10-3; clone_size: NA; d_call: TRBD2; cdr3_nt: TGTGCCTCGAACAGCGGGAGGTACGAGCAGTACTTC; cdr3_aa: CASNSGRYEQYF
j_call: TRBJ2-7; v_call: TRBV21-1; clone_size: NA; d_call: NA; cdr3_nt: TGTGCCAGACTACAGGTCCCCGAGGGTGGGGAGCAGTACTTC; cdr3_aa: CARLQVPEGGEQYF
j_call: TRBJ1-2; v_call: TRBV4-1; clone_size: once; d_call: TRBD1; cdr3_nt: TGCGCCAGCAGCCAAGGGGGGAGGGGGCGGGAAAGTGGCTACACCTTC; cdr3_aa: CASSQGGRGRESGYTF
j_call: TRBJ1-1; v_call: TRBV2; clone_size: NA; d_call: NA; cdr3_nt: TGTGCCAGCAGCACAGATATGAACACTGAAGCTTTCTTT; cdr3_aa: CASSTDMNTEAFF
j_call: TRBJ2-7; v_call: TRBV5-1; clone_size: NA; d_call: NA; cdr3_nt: TGCGCCAGCAGCTTCGGGGCCTACGAGCAGTACTTC; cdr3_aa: CASSFGAYEQYF
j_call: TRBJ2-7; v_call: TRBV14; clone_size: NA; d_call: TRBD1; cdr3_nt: TGTGCCAGCAGGGGACAGGGGTCCTACGAGCAGTACTTC; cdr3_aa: CASRGQGSYEQYF
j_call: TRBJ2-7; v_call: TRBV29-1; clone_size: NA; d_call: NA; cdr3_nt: TGCAGCGTTGAAGTGGGCGAGCAGTACTTC; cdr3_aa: CSVEVGEQYF
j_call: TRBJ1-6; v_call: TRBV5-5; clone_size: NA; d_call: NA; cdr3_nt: TGTGCCAGCAGCCCGGAGGGGGAACGGAATTCACCCCTCCACTTT; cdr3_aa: CASSPEGERNSPLHF
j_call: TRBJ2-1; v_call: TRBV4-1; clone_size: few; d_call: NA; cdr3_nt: TGCGCCAGCAGCCAAGTGGTGGACAATGAGCAGTTCTTC; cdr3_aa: CASSQVVDNEQFF
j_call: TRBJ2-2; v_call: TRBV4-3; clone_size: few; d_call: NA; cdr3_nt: TGCGCCAGCAGCCTCCTGATTCTCCATTCCACCGGGGAGCTGTTTTTT; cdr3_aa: CASSLLILHSTGELFF